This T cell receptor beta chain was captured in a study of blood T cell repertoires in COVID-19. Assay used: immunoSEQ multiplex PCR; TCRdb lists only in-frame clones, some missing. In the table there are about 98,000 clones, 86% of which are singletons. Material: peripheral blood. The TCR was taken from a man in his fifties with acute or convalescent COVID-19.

CDR3 region: CATRGRNTEAFF. Here the CDR3 DNA reads TGTGCCACCAGGGGGAGGAACACTGAAGCTTTCTTT. This sequence joins TRBV24-1 and TRBJ1-1; no clear D. This CDR3 is 12 amino acids long. V was shortened by 7 bases and J by 1 base, with 6 bases between the two germline ends. Germline V gene lookup returns CDR1 KGHDR and CDR2 SFDVKD.